A single sample is the source of the 16 T cell receptor beta chains below, sequenced in a study of blood T cell repertoires in COVID-19. Here immunoSEQ multiplex PCR was the method, and the copy in TCRdb shows in-frame clones only, minus some. This sample yields approximately 150,000 clones, of which 85% to 90% are seen a single time; 8.5% to 9.5% belongs to the top ten. Sequencing was performed on peripheral blood. Source of these receptors: a woman aged 50 to 65 with active or convalescent COVID-19.

CDR3 coding DNA: TGTGCCAGTAGTATGATCGGCAGGACTGAAGCTTTCTTT. This encodes CASSMIGRTEAFF. The chain joins TRBV19 to TRBJ1-1; D gene ambiguous. Germline CDR1 and CDR2: LNHDA and SQIVND (reference sequence). The germline V and J ends were trimmed by 3 bases and 5 bases, with 10 bases remaining between them. This CDR3 region has 13 residues.

The chain carries TRBV2 and TRBJ2-3; 8 nucleotides align to TRBD1. The CDR3 extends over 13 amino acids. The V gene's germline CDR1 is SNHLY and CDR2 FYNNEI. With V trimmed by 11 bases and J by 5 bases, 9 bases remained unmatched. CDR3: CAGYRGVGDTQYF. The CDR3, as DNA: TGTGCCGGATACAGGGGGGTCGGAGATACGCAGTATTTT.

The V and J genes are TRBV6-5 and TRBJ2-1; 7 positions match TRBD1. V lost 4 bases to trimming and J lost 5 bases; unmatched junction nucleotides: 8. Germline CDR1 reads MNHEY; CDR2 reads SVGAGI. The CDR3 extends over 15 amino acids. This chain's CDR3 is CASSSGTAGNNEQFF. The CDR3 nucleotides are TGTGCCAGCAGTTCCGGGACAGCTGGGAACAATGAGCAGTTCTTC.

The chain combines TRBV5-1 with TRBJ2-3; D is unclear. Germline V gene sequence: CDR1 SGHRS, CDR2 YFSETQ. V lost 0 bases and J 0 bases, leaving 11 bases between the germline ends. CDR3 length: 16 residues. The CDR3 reads CASSLVPGSSTDTQYF. The CDR3 region has the DNA TGCGCCAGCAGCTTGGTACCGGGTTCTAGCACAGATACGCAGTATTTT.

This clone has a handful of counts. The CDR3 sequence: CASSLASGSMVEQYF. The CDR3 region has the DNA TGTGCCAGCAGCTTAGCTAGCGGGAGTATGGTGGAGCAGTACTTC. This chain joins TRBV7-9 and TRBJ2-7; 9 nucleotides line up with TRBD2. The CDR3 spans 15 residues. Trimming at V came to 0 bases and at J to 7 bases, leaving 7 bases not matched to a gene. Germline V CDR1 and CDR2: SEHNR, FQNEAQ (reference sequence).

The V call is TRBV14, the J call TRBJ2-7; a weak D match, TRBD1 (6 bases). The CDR3 contains 16 residues. The germline gives CDR1 SGHDN, CDR2 FVKESK. Trimming pared 1 base from V and 1 base from J, leaving 14 bases between. As DNA, the CDR3 is TGTGCCAGCAGCCAAGTGATAAGGACAGATTCCTACGAGCAGTACTTC. This codes for CASSQVIRTDSYEQYF.

The V gene is TRBV7-9, the J gene TRBJ2-7, with 12 bases that match TRBD2. J was trimmed by 5 bases and V by 5 bases; bases with no gene match: 7. Germline CDR1 and CDR2: SEHNR and FQNEAQ (reference sequence). CDR3 length equals 15 residues. The CDR3 region is CASSDRLAGEDEQYF. CDR3 nucleotide sequence: TGTGCCAGCAGCGACAGACTAGCGGGGGAGGACGAGCAGTACTTC.

The chain has TRBV10-2 and TRBJ2-5; 10 bases match TRBD2. J lost 1 base, V lost 6 bases, and 5 bases had no gene match. The CDR3 extends over 15 amino acids. Germline V lookup: CDR1 WSHSY, CDR2 SAAADI. Here the CDR3 reads CASSPRTSGQETQYF. Written as DNA, the CDR3 is TGCGCCAGCAGCCCCCGGACTAGCGGCCAAGAGACCCAGTACTTC.

V usage is TRBV11-2 and J usage is TRBJ1-2; a weak D match, TRBD1 (6 bases). Germline V gives CDR1 SGHAT, CDR2 FQNNGV. There are 13 residues in the CDR3. The V and J ends lost 5 bases and 3 bases respectively, with 10 bases between them. CDR3: CASSPGGYYGYTF. The CDR3 coding sequence is TGTGCCAGCAGCCCTGGGGGCTACTATGGCTACACCTTC.

The chain is built from TRBV5-4 and TRBJ2-5, with 12 bases aligning to TRBD2. This CDR3 is 15 amino acids long. V gave up 0 bases and J gave up 4 bases; unmatched junction bases: 1. The germline CDR1 and CDR2 sequences are SGHNT and YYREEE (reference sequence). This CDR3 is CASSLATSGGETQYF. As DNA, the CDR3 is TGTGCCAGCAGCTTGGCGACTAGCGGGGGAGAGACCCAGTACTTC.

The genes are TRBV11-2 and TRBJ2-5; tentatively, D is TRBD2 (6 bases). Germline V gene sequence: CDR1 SGHAT, CDR2 FQNNGV. The CDR3 totals 13 residues. Deletions cut 5 bases from V and 4 bases from J, with 11 bases between. CDR3 DNA sequence: TGTGCCAGCAGCCTGGGACTGATAGAGACCCAGTACTTC. As protein: CASSLGLIETQYF.

V usage is TRBV28 and J usage is TRBJ1-4; 9 bases agree with TRBD1. There are 17 residues in the CDR3. From germline, CDR1 is MDHEN and CDR2 SYDVKM. V lost 5 bases, J lost 7 bases, and 14 bases stayed unmatched. The CDR3 protein is CASSPGAYRGRVEKLFF. The DNA for the CDR3 is TGTGCCAGCAGTCCCGGGGCCTACAGGGGGCGGGTTGAAAAACTGTTTTTT.

The chain has TRBV19 and TRBJ1-5; D is unclear. The CDR3 totals 15 residues. Germline CDR1 reads LNHDA; CDR2 reads SQIVND (reference sequence). Trimming shortened V by 6 bases and J by 0 bases, and 12 bases separated the two germline ends. This CDR3 reads CASSPPLASNQPQHF. For the CDR3, the DNA is TGTGCCAGTAGCCCTCCTTTGGCTAGCAATCAGCCCCAGCATTTT.

The J gene is TRBJ1-2, the V gene TRBV7-8, with 7 bases identical to TRBD1. Per germline, CDR1 SGHVS and CDR2 FQNEAQ. The CDR3 loop spans 17 amino acids. V trimming: 2 bases; J trimming: 2 bases; junction bases outside the gene matches: 11. CDR3 nucleotide sequence: TGTGCCAGCAGCTTACACACCGGGACAGACGACAACTATGGCTACACCTTC. It codes for CASSLHTGTDDNYGYTF.

There are a few counts of this clone. This chain joins TRBV30 and TRBJ1-3, with 8 bases that match TRBD1. Per germline, CDR1 GTSNPN and CDR2 SVGIG (reference sequence). Trimming removed 7 bases from V and 2 bases from J; junction bases left unmatched: 1. The CDR3 covers 12 residues. The DNA for the CDR3 is TGTGCCTCGACAGGGGCTGGAAACACCATATATTTT. It translates to CASTGAGNTIYF.

This sequence joins TRBV5-6 and TRBJ1-1; 8 bases match TRBD1. From germline, CDR1 is SGHDT and CDR2 YYEEEE. This CDR3 is built from 16 residues. V lost 3 bases, J lost 10 bases, and 17 bases stayed unmatched. CDR3 sequence reads: CASSSTGVTLESLAFF. CDR3 nucleotides: TGTGCCAGCAGCTCGACAGGGGTCACCCTCGAGAGTTTAGCTTTCTTT.